One and the same sample provided the 14 T cell receptor beta chains below, sequenced in a study of blood T cell repertoires in COVID-19. Some clones are missing from TCRdb's copy, which holds only in-frame ones; the method was immunoSEQ multiplex PCR. The sample has hundreds of thousands of clones, roughly nine tenths seen once. Sequencing used PBMCs or T cells enriched from blood (not recorded which). Receptor source: a woman aged 45-65 years in a cohort exposed to, infected with or recovered from COVID-19 (not recorded which).

This clone showed up just a few times. J is TRBJ2-7 and V is TRBV14, with 7 bases that match TRBD2. The J segment lost 6 bases and the V segment lost 0 bases, leaving 8 bases of the junction unmatched. This CDR3 is built from 15 residues. Germline CDR1 and CDR2: SGHDN and FVKESK. CDR3 DNA: TGTGCCAGCAGCCAAGATATCGGGGGGTTGAGCGAGCAGTACTTC. It codes for CASSQDIGGLSEQYF.

Only one count was recorded for this clone. The rearrangement links TRBV2 to TRBJ2-2, with 9 positions matching TRBD1. This CDR3 region has 15 residues. V gave up 7 bases and J gave up 2 bases; unmatched junction bases: 5. CDR1 and CDR2 (germline): SNHLY, FYNNEI. The CDR3 spells CASTLQGANTGELFF. CDR3 sequence (DNA): TGTGCCAGCACGTTACAGGGGGCTAACACCGGGGAGCTGTTTTTT.

J is TRBJ1-6 and V is TRBV30; D possibly corresponds to TRBD1 (5 bases). V was shortened by 0 bases and J by 11 bases, with 14 bases between the two germline ends. Germline loops: CDR1 GTSNPN, CDR2 SVGIG (reference sequence). The CDR3 length is 14 residues. CDR3 DNA: TGTGCCTGGAGTGTCTGGGCAGGGCGGACACCCCTCCACTTT. Translated, it gives CAWSVWAGRTPLHF.

The chain carries TRBV11-1 and TRBJ1-2; 12 nucleotides align to TRBD1. The CDR3 runs 15 residues. The V gene end was trimmed by 5 bases and the J gene end by 7 bases; junction bases not matched to a gene: 8. Germline V gene sequence: CDR1 SGHAT, CDR2 FQDESV (reference sequence). The CDR3 is CASSPGTGGASGYTF. CDR3 DNA sequence: TGTGCCAGCAGCCCTGGGACAGGGGGCGCGTCTGGCTACACCTTC.

J is TRBJ2-5 and V is TRBV28; TRBD2 is a possible D gene (5 bases). Trimming left V 5 bases short and J 7 bases short, with 17 bases between. The CDR3 sequence is 14 residues long. CDR1 and CDR2 (germline): MDHEN, SYDVKM. CDR3 protein: CASSPTAFAGTQYF. The DNA of the CDR3 is TGTGCCAGCAGTCCGACCGCTTTTGCGGGGACCCAGTACTTC.

The rearrangement links TRBV19 to TRBJ2-7; the D gene is possibly TRBD2 (7 bases). CDR3 size: 15 residues. The V gene's germline CDR1 is LNHDA and CDR2 SQIVND (reference sequence). V lost 2 bases, J lost 0 bases, and 11 bases lay in between. CDR3 DNA: TGTGCCAGTAGTATAATAGGGGGGGCCTCCTACGAGCAGTACTTC. Protein sequence: CASSIIGGASYEQYF.

The chain uses TRBV10-3 and TRBJ1-2; 11 nucleotides align to TRBD1. The V gene end was trimmed by 2 bases and the J gene end by 6 bases; junction bases not matched to a gene: 8. This CDR3 spans 16 amino acids. Germline V CDR1 and CDR2: ENHRY, SYGVKD. DNA for the CDR3: TGTGCCATCAGTGAGAGGGGTCCGGGACAGGGGGATGGCTACACCTTC. As protein: CAISERGPGQGDGYTF.

The chain links TRBV2 to TRBJ2-5; possible D gene TRBD2, 6 bases. Deletions cut 5 bases from V and 2 bases from J, with 15 bases between. This CDR3 has 15 residues. Germline V gene sequence: CDR1 SNHLY, CDR2 FYNNEI. The CDR3 is CASSNQGGGQETQYF. The CDR3 DNA reads TGTGCCAGCAGTAATCAGGGAGGCGGGCAAGAGACCCAGTACTTC.

This rearrangement joins TRBV5-1 to TRBJ2-5; tentative D call: TRBD2 (6 bases). Per the germline V gene, CDR1 is SGHRS and CDR2 is YFSETQ. The CDR3 has 13 amino acids. Trimming left V 5 bases short and J 9 bases short, with 17 bases between. The CDR3 protein is CASREGTMSSQYF. The CDR3 DNA is TGCGCCAGCAGGGAGGGAACTATGTCGTCCCAGTACTTC.

DNA of the CDR3: TGTGCCAGCAGCCGTGGGACAGCCTCCGGGAATCAGCCCCAGCATTTT. It is translated as CASSRGTASGNQPQHF. V is TRBV7-8 and J is TRBJ1-5, with 7 nucleotides matching TRBD1. J gave up 4 bases and V 5 bases, and 11 bases lay outside the gene matches. Per germline, CDR1 SGHVS and CDR2 FQNEAQ. CDR3 length equals 16 residues.

The chain joins TRBV19 to TRBJ1-2, with TRBD1 as a possible D gene (5 bases). The CDR3 sequence is 16 residues long. Germline V gene lookup returns CDR1 LNHDA and CDR2 SQIVND (reference sequence). Trimming removed 3 bases from V and 4 bases from J, with 18 bases in between. Written as DNA, the CDR3 is TGTGCCAGTAGTATCCCCGGCAGGGCCGTCTCCTATGGCTACACCTTC. It is translated as CASSIPGRAVSYGYTF. Looking up the rest from reference TRBV19 and TRBJ1-2 gives the full variable domain: DGGITQSPKYLFRKEGQNVTLSCEQNLNHDAMYWYRQDPGQGLRLIYYSQIVNDFQKGDIAEGYSVSREKKESFPLTVTSAQKNPTAFYLCASSIPGRAVSYGYTFGSGTRLTVV.

The CDR3 region is CASQKQIGDTQYF. CDR3 nucleotides: TGTGCCAGCCAGAAACAGATTGGAGATACGCAGTATTTT. The rearrangement links TRBV2 to TRBJ2-3, with D hard to call. Per the germline V gene, CDR1 is SNHLY and CDR2 is FYNNEI. The ends were cut back, 8 bases at V and 5 bases at J, with 14 bases in the middle. The CDR3 covers 13 residues.

The V call is TRBV5-5, the J call TRBJ2-5; 8 bases fit TRBD1. J lost 1 base, V lost 0 bases, and 2 bases had no gene match. Germline lookup yields CDR1 SGHKS and CDR2 YYEKEE (reference sequence). The CDR3 length is 15 residues. This chain's CDR3 is CASSLVTGGQETQYF. In nucleotides, the CDR3 is TGTGCCAGCAGCTTGGTAACAGGGGGCCAAGAGACCCAGTACTTC.

DNA of the CDR3: TGCGCCAGCAGCCTACAGGGGGTTGAGCAGTTCTTC. Protein product: CASSLQGVEQFF. The rearrangement uses TRBV5-1 and TRBJ2-1; 8 nucleotides agree with TRBD1. Germline V CDR1 and CDR2: SGHRS, YFSETQ. J gave up 9 bases and V 4 bases, and 3 bases lay outside the gene matches. There are 12 residues in the CDR3.